This is a list of T cell receptor beta chains from one sample in a study of shared clonotypes between healthy human individuals. TCRdb's copy holds only in-frame clones and misses some; the assay was immunoSEQ multiplex PCR. The table records about 2 million clones, less than 95% of them present only once. Sequenced material: naive CD8+ T cells sorted from blood. All receptors come from a man between 18 and 35 years old in good health. The CDR3 runs from the conserved cysteine through the conserved F or W. A D gene is named only where the DNA matches it firmly. A row's size may be missing; if present it is once, few, many or a size class.

clone_size cdr3_length j_call v_call d_call cdr3_nt cdr3_aa
- 19 TRBJ2-7 TRBV2 - TGTGCCAGCAGCCACGCACCTCAATTAGGGGGGGTAGCGACCTACGAGCAGTACTTC CASSHAPQLGGVATYEQYF
- 16 TRBJ2-1 TRBV19 - TGTGCCAGTAGTATAGGGTTTGAGGGGTGGGAAAATGAGCAGTTCTTC CASSIGFEGWENEQFF
once 16 TRBJ2-2 TRBV10-1 TRBD1 TGCGCCAGCGCCGGGACAGGGGAGGCCAACACCGGGGAGCTGTTTTTT CASAGTGEANTGELFF
- 14 TRBJ2-1 TRBV6-5 TRBD1 TGTGCCAGCTATTCGGGACAGGGGTACAATGAGCAGTTCTTC CASYSGQGYNEQFF
- 13 TRBJ2-3 TRBV27 - TGTGCCAGCAGTCAGGGGAGCACAGATACGCAGTATTTT CASSQGSTDTQYF
- 14 TRBJ1-1 TRBV21-1 - TGTGCCAGCAGCAAAGCTACAGGGTACACTGAAGCTTTCTTT CASSKATGYTEAFF
few 13 TRBJ1-5 TRBV30 - TGTGCCTGGACCCTGGGGAGCAATCAGCCCCAGCATTTT CAWTLGSNQPQHF
- 17 TRBJ2-5 TRBV14 - TGTGCCAGCAGCCAAGTTATCGGCATTCCAGGCCGAGAGACCCAGTACTTC CASSQVIGIPGRETQYF
- 15 TRBJ1-5 TRBV10-3 TRBD1 TGTGCCATCAGTGAGGGACAGGATAGCAATCAGCCCCAGCATTTT CAISEGQDSNQPQHF
- 12 TRBJ1-1 TRBV6-5 - TGTGCCAGCACCCCCGGGGGTACTGAAGCTTTCTTT CASTPGGTEAFF
- 15 TRBJ2-7 TRBV6-1 TRBD2 TGTGCCAGCAGTGAAGGACTAGCGGCACCCTACGAGCAGTACTTC CASSEGLAAPYEQYF
- 13 TRBJ2-5 TRBV5-6 - TGTGCCAGCTTGAAATTTGGAAGAGAGACCCAGTACTTC CASLKFGRETQYF
- 15 TRBJ2-3 TRBV7-9 - TGTGCCAGCAGCTTAGCACAGGGAAGCACAGATACGCAGTATTTT CASSLAQGSTDTQYF
- 17 TRBJ2-7 TRBV27 TRBD2 TGTGCCAGCAGTTTCCAACCCACGGACGGGAGGTCCTACGAGCAGTACTTC CASSFQPTDGRSYEQYF
once 15 TRBJ2-7 TRBV4-1 - TGCGCCAGCGCGCCTCTTGCCGACAGCCCCTACGAGCAGTACTTC CASAPLADSPYEQYF
- 14 TRBJ1-1 TRBV13 - TGTGCCAGCAGCTTACCAGATTTGAACACTGAAGCTTTCTTT CASSLPDLNTEAFF
- 10 TRBJ1-3 TRBV27 - TGTGCCAGCGAGGGACACACCATATATTTT CASEGHTIYF
once 13 TRBJ1-1 TRBV5-1 - TGCGCCAGCAGGCCGGGATCAGACACTGAAGCTTTCTTT CASRPGSDTEAFF
- 16 TRBJ2-7 TRBV7-9 TRBD2 TGTGCCAGCAGCTGGATCTCGGGACTAGCGGGAGACGAGCAGTACTTC CASSWISGLAGDEQYF
- 18 TRBJ1-5 TRBV27 - TGTGCCAGCAGCCACCCTACGGGGGGGAGGAGACAGGCTCAGCCCCAGCATTTT CASSHPTGGRRQAQPQHF
- 18 TRBJ2-1 TRBV7-9 - TGTGCCAGCAGCTTAGGGTTCCGGACGGACCGCTCCTACAATGAGCAGTTCTTC CASSLGFRTDRSYNEQFF
- 15 TRBJ1-1 TRBV6-1 - TGTGCCAGCAGTGAATGGGTAACGGCTAACACTGAAGCTTTCTTT CASSEWVTANTEAFF
once 14 TRBJ1-5 TRBV29-1 TRBD1 TGCAGCGTCGGGACAGGGGATAGCAATCAGCCCCAGCATTTT CSVGTGDSNQPQHF
- 15 TRBJ2-7 TRBV7-4 - TGTGCCAGCATTCCCCTGGGGGGCGGGGACTACGAGCAGTACTTC CASIPLGGGDYEQYF
- 17 TRBJ2-1 TRBV18 TRBD2 TGTGCCAGCTCATCAGGACTAGCGGGCCAGGACGACAATGAGCAGTTCTTC CASSSGLAGQDDNEQFF
- 20 TRBJ1-2 TRBV5-1 TRBD1 TGCGCCAGCAGCTTAACAGGGGGCGTAGCAGTTGGCGTCCTTTTCTATGGCTACACCTTC CASSLTGGVAVGVLFYGYTF
- 15 TRBJ1-6 TRBV13 - TGTGCCAGCAGCCTCCATGGGGCCCCTAATTCACCCCTCCACTTT CASSLHGAPNSPLHF
- 15 TRBJ2-1 TRBV9 TRBD2 TGTGCCAGCAGCGTACTAGCGGGAGAGGACAATGAGCAGTTCTTC CASSVLAGEDNEQFF
- 14 TRBJ1-1 TRBV2 - TGTGCCAGCAGAGTTGGACAGCTGAACACTGAAGCTTTCTTT CASRVGQLNTEAFF
- 17 TRBJ2-5 TRBV10-3 - TGTGCCATCAGTGAGCGGGCCAGCAGGGCCTTCCAAGAGACCCAGTACTTC CAISERASRAFQETQYF
few 11 TRBJ2-7 TRBV20-1 - TGCAGTGCTAGGGAGGGCTACGAGCAGTACTTC CSAREGYEQYF
- 10 TRBJ2-3 TRBV30 - TGTGCCTGGAGTATAGATACGCAGTATTTT CAWSIDTQYF